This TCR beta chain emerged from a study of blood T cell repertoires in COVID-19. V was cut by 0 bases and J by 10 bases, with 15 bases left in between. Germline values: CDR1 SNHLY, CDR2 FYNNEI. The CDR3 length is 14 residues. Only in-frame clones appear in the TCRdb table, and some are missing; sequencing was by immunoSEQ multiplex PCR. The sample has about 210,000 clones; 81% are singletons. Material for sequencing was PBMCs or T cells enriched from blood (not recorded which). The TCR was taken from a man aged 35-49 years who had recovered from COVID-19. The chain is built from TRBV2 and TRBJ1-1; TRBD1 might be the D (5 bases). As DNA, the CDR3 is TGTGCCAGCAGTGAAGCGTTAGGGGCTAAGAGAGCTTTCTTT. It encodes CASSEALGAKRAFF.